This T cell receptor (beta chain) was sequenced during a study of cytomegalovirus exposure and HLA in healthy donors. The overall study: One earlier analysis, a look at approximately 180 million T cells, found roughly 110 million unique TCR beta sequences.

The CDR3 has 15 residues. V trimming: 0 bases; J trimming: 6 bases; junction bases outside the gene matches: 4. Germline V gives CDR1 SGHRS, CDR2 YFSETQ. As to this clone: What it recognizes is unknown.

PCR involved 60 Vbeta and 13 Jbeta primers. Generated by immunoSEQ multiplex PCR, the TCRdb table keeps only in-frame clones and is missing some. The table records a few hundred thousand clones, approximately 82% of them present only once. Overall study findings and caveats: Associated with cytomegalovirus, according to the listing, were some 180 TCR beta chains. In vitro, a few CMV-associated chains proved specific for CMV antigens.

This clonotype originated in a woman aged 45-65 years in good health and CMV-seropositive. Sequencing used PBMCs. J is TRBJ2-7 and V is TRBV5-1; TRBD2 aligns across 12 bases. This CDR3 reads CASSLELAGGGEQYF. The CDR3, as DNA: TGCGCCAGCAGCTTGGAACTAGCGGGGGGAGGCGAGCAGTACTTC. Full variable domain (outside the CDR3, taken from reference TRBV5-1 and TRBJ2-7): KAGVTQTPRYLIKTRGQQVTLSCSPISGHRSVSWYQQTPGQGLQFLFEYFSETQRNKGNFPGRFSGRQFSNSRSEMNVSTLELGDSALYLCASSLELAGGGEQYFGPGTRLTVT.